The rows below give T cell receptor beta chains drawn from one sample of a study of tumor-infiltrating lymphocytes in localized non-small cell lung cancer. Using immunoSEQ multiplex PCR, the repertoire was profiled, and TCRdb retains in-frame clones only, with some absent. The data hold around 5,900 clones, with 70% to 80% observed a single time. Sequencing was carried out using uninvolved lung tissue not adjacent to the tumor. These receptors all stem from a human donor with non-small cell lung cancer. Both conserved end residues are part of each CDR3. Each record gives: D gene, J gene, V gene, clone size, CDR3 protein, CDR3 DNA. D genes are given only for firm matches. Rows may omit the clone size; those that give it use once, few, many or a size class.

d_call: -; j_call: TRBJ2-3; v_call: TRBV7-9; clone_size: -; cdr3_aa: CAGVGRLTDTQYF; cdr3_nt: TGTGCCGGAGTAGGTAGATTGACAGATACGCAGTATTTT
d_call: -; j_call: TRBJ2-1; v_call: TRBV23-1; clone_size: medium-sized; cdr3_aa: CASSQSPGSGSSNEQFF; cdr3_nt: TGCGCCAGCAGTCAATCGCCGGGGTCGGGGTCAAGCAATGAGCAGTTCTTC
d_call: -; j_call: TRBJ2-3; v_call: TRBV11-2; clone_size: -; cdr3_aa: CASRTTGDTQYF; cdr3_nt: TGTGCCAGCAGGACGACAGGAGATACGCAGTATTTT
d_call: TRBD1; j_call: TRBJ2-7; v_call: TRBV7-9; clone_size: -; cdr3_aa: CASSLDRDRGPEQYF; cdr3_nt: TGTGCCAGCAGCTTAGATCGGGACAGGGGACCCGAGCAGTACTTC
d_call: -; j_call: TRBJ2-2; v_call: TRBV2; clone_size: -; cdr3_aa: CASSGWGSGELFF; cdr3_nt: TGTGCCAGCAGTGGGTGGGGTTCCGGGGAGCTGTTTTTT
d_call: TRBD1; j_call: TRBJ1-6; v_call: TRBV7-2; clone_size: -; cdr3_aa: CASSLMGDRGSPLHF; cdr3_nt: TGTGCCAGCAGCTTAATGGGGGACAGGGGATCACCCCTCCACTTT
d_call: TRBD1; j_call: TRBJ1-6; v_call: TRBV7-9; clone_size: -; cdr3_aa: CASSPRDRGNSPLHF; cdr3_nt: TGTGCCAGCAGCCCCCGGGACAGGGGTAATTCACCCCTCCACTTT
d_call: TRBD2; j_call: TRBJ2-7; v_call: TRBV4-1; clone_size: -; cdr3_aa: CASRQTSGRTPYEQYF; cdr3_nt: TGCGCCAGCAGGCAGACTAGCGGGAGAACTCCCTACGAGCAGTACTTC
d_call: TRBD2; j_call: TRBJ2-1; v_call: TRBV7-2; clone_size: -; cdr3_aa: CASTTTSGGYNEQFF; cdr3_nt: TGTGCCAGCACCACGACTAGCGGGGGCTACAATGAGCAGTTCTTC
d_call: -; j_call: TRBJ2-3; v_call: TRBV27; clone_size: -; cdr3_aa: CASSLSGGGPHTDTQYF; cdr3_nt: TGTGCCAGCAGTTTATCGGGAGGTGGGCCCCACACAGATACGCAGTATTTT
d_call: TRBD2; j_call: TRBJ2-7; v_call: TRBV9; clone_size: once; cdr3_aa: CASSGTSGTDEQYF; cdr3_nt: TGTGCCAGCAGCGGGACTAGCGGGACCGACGAGCAGTACTTC
d_call: -; j_call: TRBJ2-3; v_call: TRBV7-2; clone_size: medium-sized; cdr3_aa: CASSPQGISTDTQYF; cdr3_nt: TGTGCCAGCAGCCCGCAGGGGATAAGCACAGATACGCAGTATTTT
d_call: -; j_call: TRBJ1-1; v_call: TRBV2; clone_size: -; cdr3_aa: CASSNRENTEAFF; cdr3_nt: TGTGCCAGCAGTAACAGGGAGAACACTGAAGCTTTCTTT
d_call: TRBD1; j_call: TRBJ1-2; v_call: TRBV5-4; clone_size: -; cdr3_aa: CASSFSDRGANYGYTF; cdr3_nt: TGTGCCAGCAGCTTTTCGGACAGGGGAGCTAACTATGGCTACACCTTC
d_call: TRBD1; j_call: TRBJ1-1; v_call: TRBV19; clone_size: few; cdr3_aa: CASIFGQGGTEAFF; cdr3_nt: TGTGCCAGTATTTTTGGACAGGGAGGCACTGAAGCTTTCTTT
d_call: TRBD1; j_call: TRBJ2-3; v_call: TRBV10-1; clone_size: -; cdr3_aa: CASSEGGTGGTDTQYF; cdr3_nt: TGCGCCAGCAGCGAAGGGGGGACAGGAGGCACAGATACGCAGTATTTT
d_call: -; j_call: TRBJ1-5; v_call: TRBV2; clone_size: -; cdr3_aa: CASNQANQPQHF; cdr3_nt: TGTGCCAGCAACCAGGCCAATCAGCCCCAGCATTTT
d_call: TRBD2; j_call: TRBJ2-2; v_call: TRBV9; clone_size: -; cdr3_aa: CASNRQGTSGRAGELFF; cdr3_nt: TGTGCCAGCAATCGACAGGGTACAAGCGGGAGGGCCGGGGAGCTGTTTTTT
d_call: TRBD2; j_call: TRBJ2-5; v_call: TRBV19; clone_size: -; cdr3_aa: CASSLSGRAGETQYF; cdr3_nt: TGTGCCAGTAGTCTAAGCGGGAGGGCCGGAGAGACCCAGTACTTC
d_call: -; j_call: TRBJ2-2; v_call: TRBV19; clone_size: -; cdr3_aa: CASLDPGQTYTGELFF; cdr3_nt: TGTGCCAGCCTAGACCCGGGACAAACCTACACCGGGGAGCTGTTTTTT
d_call: -; j_call: TRBJ1-5; v_call: TRBV4-3; clone_size: -; cdr3_aa: CASSQERQTNQPQHF; cdr3_nt: TGCGCCAGCAGCCAAGAGAGGCAGACAAATCAGCCCCAGCATTTT
d_call: TRBD2; j_call: TRBJ2-2; v_call: TRBV10-3; clone_size: -; cdr3_aa: CAISKAGDANTGELFF; cdr3_nt: TGTGCCATCAGCAAAGCGGGGGACGCGAACACCGGGGAGCTGTTTTTT
d_call: TRBD2; j_call: TRBJ2-2; v_call: TRBV7-6; clone_size: -; cdr3_aa: CASSLSVGEGLRELFF; cdr3_nt: TGTGCCAGCAGCTTAAGCGTCGGGGAGGGCCTAAGGGAGCTGTTTTTT
d_call: -; j_call: TRBJ2-7; v_call: TRBV7-2; clone_size: -; cdr3_aa: CASSTAGSYEQYF; cdr3_nt: TGTGCCAGCAGCACCGCGGGATCCTACGAGCAGTACTTC
d_call: TRBD1; j_call: TRBJ2-7; v_call: TRBV10-2; clone_size: -; cdr3_aa: CASSEPGSGTGRNEQYF; cdr3_nt: TGCGCCAGCAGTGAGCCGGGGTCGGGGACAGGACGTAACGAGCAGTACTTC
d_call: -; j_call: TRBJ2-1; v_call: TRBV29-1; clone_size: -; cdr3_aa: CSVERVDNEQFF; cdr3_nt: TGCAGCGTTGAGCGGGTGGACAATGAGCAGTTCTTC
d_call: TRBD2; j_call: TRBJ2-2; v_call: TRBV7-9; clone_size: few; cdr3_aa: CASSPRLAGGHANTGELFF; cdr3_nt: TGTGCCAGCAGCCCGAGACTAGCGGGGGGTCACGCGAACACCGGGGAGCTGTTTTTT
d_call: -; j_call: TRBJ2-2; v_call: TRBV7-3; clone_size: -; cdr3_aa: CASSFFAPSIAGELFF; cdr3_nt: TGTGCCAGCAGCTTCTTCGCCCCCTCGATCGCCGGGGAGCTGTTTTTT
d_call: -; j_call: TRBJ2-1; v_call: TRBV4-2; clone_size: -; cdr3_aa: CASSQDASTSYNEQFF; cdr3_nt: TGTGCCAGCAGCCAAGATGCTAGTACCTCCTACAATGAGCAGTTCTTC
d_call: -; j_call: TRBJ2-2; v_call: TRBV19; clone_size: -; cdr3_aa: CASSIRLAVSSTGELFF; cdr3_nt: TGTGCCAGTAGTATCCGGCTAGCCGTGTCGAGCACCGGGGAGCTGTTTTTT
d_call: TRBD1; j_call: TRBJ1-4; v_call: TRBV6-5; clone_size: -; cdr3_aa: CASSPRGDRGALFF; cdr3_nt: TGTGCCAGCAGCCCCCGAGGGGACAGGGGAGCTCTGTTTTTT
d_call: TRBD2; j_call: TRBJ2-5; v_call: TRBV2; clone_size: -; cdr3_aa: CASSVAGGPGETQYF; cdr3_nt: TGTGCCAGCAGTGTAGCGGGAGGGCCGGGAGAGACCCAGTACTTC
d_call: -; j_call: TRBJ1-1; v_call: TRBV7-8; clone_size: -; cdr3_aa: CASSLGVKMNTEAFF; cdr3_nt: TGTGCCAGCAGCTTAGGGGTGAAAATGAACACTGAAGCTTTCTTT
d_call: TRBD2; j_call: TRBJ2-5; v_call: TRBV5-1; clone_size: -; cdr3_aa: CASSPGLAGGRQETQYF; cdr3_nt: TGCGCCAGCAGCCCGGGACTAGCGGGAGGTCGTCAAGAGACCCAGTACTTC
d_call: -; j_call: TRBJ2-1; v_call: TRBV19; clone_size: -; cdr3_aa: CASTDSWEQFF; cdr3_nt: TGTGCCAGCACGGACAGCTGGGAGCAGTTCTTC
d_call: TRBD2; j_call: TRBJ2-3; v_call: TRBV7-8; clone_size: few; cdr3_aa: CASSLGAGGLQDTQYF; cdr3_nt: TGTGCCAGCAGCTTAGGAGCGGGGGGGCTTCAAGATACGCAGTATTTT
d_call: TRBD1; j_call: TRBJ1-2; v_call: TRBV28; clone_size: -; cdr3_aa: CASTVGQEGYGYTF; cdr3_nt: TGTGCCAGCACCGTGGGACAGGAGGGCTATGGCTACACCTTC
d_call: TRBD2; j_call: TRBJ2-7; v_call: TRBV4-2; clone_size: once; cdr3_aa: CASSQESGVPYEQYF; cdr3_nt: TGTGCCAGCAGCCAAGAAAGCGGGGTTCCCTACGAGCAGTACTTC
d_call: -; j_call: TRBJ1-5; v_call: TRBV2; clone_size: -; cdr3_aa: CASTRLNSNQPQHF; cdr3_nt: TGTGCCAGCACCAGACTGAATAGCAATCAGCCCCAGCATTTT
d_call: -; j_call: TRBJ2-7; v_call: TRBV19; clone_size: -; cdr3_aa: CASTSPFSGDRYEQYF; cdr3_nt: TGTGCCAGTACCTCACCTTTTTCGGGGGATAGGTACGAGCAGTACTTC
d_call: -; j_call: TRBJ1-5; v_call: TRBV18; clone_size: few; cdr3_aa: CASSTSVGDQPQHF; cdr3_nt: TGTGCCAGCTCAACCAGTGTGGGGGATCAGCCCCAGCATTTT
d_call: -; j_call: TRBJ2-2; v_call: TRBV19; clone_size: -; cdr3_aa: CASSIRARNTGELFF; cdr3_nt: TGTGCCAGTAGTATTAGGGCCAGGAACACCGGGGAGCTGTTTTTT
d_call: TRBD1; j_call: TRBJ1-1; v_call: TRBV29-1; clone_size: -; cdr3_aa: CSVEDRQGSEAFF; cdr3_nt: TGCAGCGTTGAGGACCGACAGGGCTCTGAAGCTTTCTTT
d_call: -; j_call: TRBJ2-7; v_call: TRBV6-1; clone_size: few; cdr3_aa: CASTRGSGHEQYF; cdr3_nt: TGTGCCAGCACTCGAGGGTCGGGCCACGAGCAGTACTTC
d_call: TRBD2; j_call: TRBJ2-5; v_call: TRBV4-2; clone_size: -; cdr3_aa: CASSQDGAGGPGRTQYF; cdr3_nt: TGTGCCAGCAGCCAAGACGGGGCGGGGGGGCCGGGTAGGACCCAGTACTTC
d_call: -; j_call: TRBJ1-3; v_call: TRBV7-9; clone_size: few; cdr3_aa: CASSFGFGGAFGNTIYF; cdr3_nt: TGTGCCAGCAGCTTCGGGTTCGGGGGCGCATTTGGAAACACCATATATTTT
d_call: TRBD2; j_call: TRBJ2-5; v_call: TRBV9; clone_size: -; cdr3_aa: CASSKGLAGGLEAKTQYF; cdr3_nt: TGTGCCAGCAGCAAGGGACTAGCGGGAGGGCTGGAAGCAAAGACCCAGTACTTC
d_call: -; j_call: TRBJ2-6; v_call: TRBV13; clone_size: -; cdr3_aa: CASSLVGRRASGANVLTF; cdr3_nt: TGTGCCAGCAGCTTAGTCGGTAGGCGCGCGTCTGGGGCCAACGTCCTGACTTTC
d_call: -; j_call: TRBJ2-3; v_call: TRBV5-1; clone_size: -; cdr3_aa: CASIQWGGQADTQYF; cdr3_nt: TGCGCCAGCATACAGTGGGGGGGCCAGGCAGATACGCAGTATTTT
d_call: TRBD2; j_call: TRBJ2-3; v_call: TRBV4-1; clone_size: -; cdr3_aa: CASSQAGGAPDTQYF; cdr3_nt: TGCGCCAGCAGCCAAGCGGGGGGGGCCCCAGATACGCAGTATTTT
d_call: -; j_call: TRBJ2-6; v_call: TRBV6-1; clone_size: few; cdr3_aa: CASSDLGLGANVLTF; cdr3_nt: TGTGCCAGCAGTGATTTAGGCCTCGGGGCCAACGTCCTGACTTTC
d_call: TRBD2; j_call: TRBJ2-1; v_call: TRBV4-3; clone_size: large; cdr3_aa: CASSQGLAGGYNEQFF; cdr3_nt: TGCGCCAGCAGCCAAGGGCTAGCGGGGGGTTACAATGAGCAGTTCTTC